The text below deals with one T cell receptor beta chain. In this sample, this clonotype turned up once. The specificity of this receptor is unknown. The junction differs from germline at one of its ends, possibly a read error. Starting from around 520 ng total RNA, TCRbeta-specific cDNA was produced by reverse transcription with a constant-region primer and ProtoScript II reverse transcriptase. Construction of the TCRbeta libraries relied on three nested rounds of multiplex PCR, following a slightly modified ARM-PCR procedure. Each of the first two PCR rounds ran for 10 cycles and used multiplex TRBV1-TRBV30 forward primers together with a Cbeta reverse primer. A final 25-cycle PCR with Deep VentR polymerase added sample barcodes and Illumina adapters. Amplicons of 200-500 bp were gel-purified with a QIAquick gel extraction kit before sequencing. An Illumina HiSeq 2500 was used to sequence the TCRbeta amplicons, generating 250-bp paired-end reads. Regarding the original processing steps: To recover full CDR3 sequences, reads were quality-trimmed using Trimmomatic v0.33 and paired reads were then merged using FLASH v1.2.11. V, D and J germline segments were assigned to the rearranged TCRbeta sequences using MiGEC v1.2.1b. Clonotype statistics and Shannon-Wiener diversity indices were computed with VDJtools v1.0.0. Except for diversity analysis, only the 250 most abundant clonotypes of each sample were used in subsequent analyses to reduce sampling bias. TCRdb took the public reads, trimmed them with fastp at Q25, ran MiXCR for clone calling and kept in-frame beta chains. Rows with a matching CDR3 protein are joined into one entry that keeps the most common DNA and genes. The V and J calls were not made by the authors but by TCRdb's processing. The sample table shows 90,000 to 150,000 distinct CDR3 sequences, and roughly 70% are seen once. The ten biggest clones cover roughly 7.3% of the sample.

The data belong to a study of tumor-infiltrating lymphocytes in primary liver carcinoma (dated by TCRdb to between 2016 and 2019). For context, the study as a whole: Hepatocellular carcinoma (four) or combined HCC and intrahepatic cholangiocarcinoma (one) was present in the five patients, who were three men and two women aged 30 to 69 years. The tumors of the five patients were staged as T1-T3 N0M0, with maximum diameters ranging from roughly 4 to 10 cm. Each sample produced roughly 3.65 to 7.13 million productive TCRbeta reads, and read depth showed no significant difference between tissue types. Across five regions of each liver tumor, along with adjacent normal tissue and blood, the study brought together TCRbeta repertoire sequencing, expression microarrays and whole-exome sequencing. A total of roughly 35 specimens from 5 patients went through TCRbeta repertoire sequencing, namely 25 tumor regions, 5 adjacent noncancerous liver tissues and 5 peripheral blood samples. Repertoires from technical replicates were highly reproducible, with mean shared-clone rates approximately 0.92 and correlation coefficients above 0.95. The investigation overall reported the following: A significantly larger repertoire fraction was made up by the top 250 clones in tumors than in blood (p = 0.039). Because the samples were bulk and unsorted, CD4+ and CD8+ T cell repertoires could not be compared. Only the TCR beta chain was sequenced, which likely underestimates true repertoire diversity because unpaired alpha chains were not captured. Repertoire overlap was higher between tumor regions (mean about 36%) than tumor-adjacent (approximately 17%) or tumor-blood (14%) pairs, consistent with antigen-driven expansion. The study included only four to six patients, and the authors note findings should be validated in a larger study.

The CDR3, cysteine through phenylalanine, is 14 amino acids long. The only DNA kept is the CDR3, 42 bases in frame from the first base. For CDR1 and CDR2, the germline V gene lists SGHRS and YFSETQ. Total RNA and DNA were co-extracted from 20-30 mg of bulk tissue with the AllPrep DNA/RNA mini kit, without cell sorting. Surgical resection was performed in China between November 2015 and 2016 on about five patients with histopathologically diagnosed primary liver carcinoma. At the time of sampling, the patients were treatment-naive and had chronic HBV infection. Each fresh piece of tumor and adjacent tissue was cut in two, with one half stored in RNAlater at -80 degrees C and the other half sent for histology.

The chain is assembled from TRBV5-1 and TRBJ2-3; a confident D gene designation cannot be given. The sample comprised tumor-adjacent normal liver tissue. The receptor was isolated from a woman aged 60-75 years with primary liver carcinoma and hepatitis B virus infection. For the CDR3, the sequence is CTSSLFRSTDTQYF. The nucleotide sequence reads TGCACCAGCAGCTTATTCAGAAGCACAGATACGCAGTATTTT.